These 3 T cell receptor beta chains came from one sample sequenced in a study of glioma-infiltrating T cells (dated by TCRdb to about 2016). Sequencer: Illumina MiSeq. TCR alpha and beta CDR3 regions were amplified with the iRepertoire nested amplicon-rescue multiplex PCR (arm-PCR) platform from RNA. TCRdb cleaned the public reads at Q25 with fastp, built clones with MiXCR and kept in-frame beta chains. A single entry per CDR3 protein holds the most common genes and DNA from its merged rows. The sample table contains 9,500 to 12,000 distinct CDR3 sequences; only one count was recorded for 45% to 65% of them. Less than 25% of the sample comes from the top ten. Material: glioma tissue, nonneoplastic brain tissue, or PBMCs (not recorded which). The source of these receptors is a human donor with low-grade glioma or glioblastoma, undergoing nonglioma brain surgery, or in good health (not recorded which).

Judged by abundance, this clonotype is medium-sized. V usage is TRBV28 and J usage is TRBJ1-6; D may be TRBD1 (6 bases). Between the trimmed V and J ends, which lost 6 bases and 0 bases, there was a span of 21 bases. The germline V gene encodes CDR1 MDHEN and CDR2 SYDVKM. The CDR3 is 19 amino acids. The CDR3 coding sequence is TGTGCCAGCAGACCGGGACATCTCAGGCCCAGCTCCTATAATTCACCCCTCCACTTT. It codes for CASRPGHLRPSSYNSPLHF.

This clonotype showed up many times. Here the CDR3 reads CASSMEVSGANVLTF. CDR3 bases: TGTGCCAGTAGTATGGAGGTCTCTGGGGCCAACGTCCTGACTTTC. This chain connects TRBV19 to TRBJ2-6; a possible D gene is TRBD2 (5 bases). The V and J ends lost 3 bases and 0 bases respectively, with 6 bases between them. The CDR3 contains 15 residues. Germline CDR1 and CDR2: LNHDA and SQIVND (reference sequence).

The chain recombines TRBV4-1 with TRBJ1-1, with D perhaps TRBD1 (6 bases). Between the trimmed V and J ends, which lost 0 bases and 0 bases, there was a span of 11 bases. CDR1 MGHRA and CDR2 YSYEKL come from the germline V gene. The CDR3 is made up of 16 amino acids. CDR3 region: CASSQDRGNLNTEAFF. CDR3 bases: TGCGCCAGCAGCCAAGATAGGGGGAATTTGAACACTGAAGCTTTCTTT.